This entry is about one T cell receptor (beta chain). Its antigen is not known. The same CDR3 arises from other DNA sequences in this sample as well. The sample belongs to a study of cytomegalovirus exposure and HLA in healthy donors. Clones were read by immunoSEQ multiplex PCR, and TCRdb kept only the in-frame ones, dropping some. The table records under 200,000 clones, 90% to 97% of them present only once. Study results and caveats: The study found most TCR sequences rare, yet found some public TCRs in many donors. In vitro testing confirmed a few CMV-associated chains as specific for CMV antigens. With high specificity and sensitivity, the classifier reportedly diagnosed cytomegalovirus status.

V lost 2 bases and J 0 bases, leaving 7 bases between the germline ends. The CDR3 is made up of 14 amino acids. From germline, CDR1 is MNHEY and CDR2 SVGAGI. This receptor was taken from a woman under 30 in good health and CMV-seronegative. The chain recombines TRBV6-5 with TRBJ1-1, with D tentatively TRBD1 (6 bases). Sequences were obtained from PBMCs. This CDR3 reads CASSYQGLNTEAFF. CDR3 DNA: TGTGCCAGCAGTTACCAGGGGTTGAACACTGAAGCTTTCTTT.